This T cell receptor beta chain was profiled in a study of blood T cells in healthy people across ages. Overall study findings and caveats: Higher diversity and more naive CD4+ cells were features of long-lived donors, compared to aged donors.

Germline loops: CDR1 MNHEY, CDR2 SVGEGT. Trimming stripped 8 bases from V and 4 bases from J, with 17 bases between. CDR3 length: 14 amino acids. In regard to this clonotype: Antigen specificity is unknown.

Primers used in a second PCR of roughly 7 to 12 cycles were a sample-barcoded 5' primer and a J-beta primer mix. In TCRdb, the 5' RACE reads were re-called with MiXCR into one record per CDR3 protein. The sample holds some 1,800,000 distinct CDR3 sequences; around 40% are singletons and the top ten take approximately 22%. This chain connects TRBV6-2 or TRBV6-3 to TRBJ1-1; tentatively, D is TRBD1 (5 bases). The sequenced sample consisted of blood. The TCR originated in a human donor in good health. CDR3 DNA: TGTGCCAGCTCCCTCGCCCTAGGGACCACTGAAGCTTTCTTT. Its translation: CASSLALGTTEAFF.